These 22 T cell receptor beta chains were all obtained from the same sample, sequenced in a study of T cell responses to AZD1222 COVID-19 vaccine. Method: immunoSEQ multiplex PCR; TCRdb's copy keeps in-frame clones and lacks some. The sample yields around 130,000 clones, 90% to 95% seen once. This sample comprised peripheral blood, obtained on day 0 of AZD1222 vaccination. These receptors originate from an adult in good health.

CDR3 residues: CASSILAGGSEQYF. In DNA form, the CDR3 reads TGTGCCAGCAGTATCTTGGCGGGAGGGAGCGAGCAGTACTTC. The chain is built from TRBV27 and TRBJ2-7; the match to TRBD2 covers 9 bases. Trimming at V came to 5 bases and at J to 6 bases, leaving 8 bases not matched to a gene. The CDR3 extends over 14 amino acids. CDR1 and CDR2 (germline): MNHEY, SMNVEV (reference sequence).

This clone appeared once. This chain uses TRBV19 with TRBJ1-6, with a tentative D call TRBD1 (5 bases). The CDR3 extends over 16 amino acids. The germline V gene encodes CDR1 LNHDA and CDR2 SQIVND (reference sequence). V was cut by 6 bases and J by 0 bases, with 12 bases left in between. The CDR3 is CASSSGQSSYNSPLHF. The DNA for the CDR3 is TGTGCCAGTAGCAGCGGACAATCCTCCTATAATTCACCCCTCCACTTT.

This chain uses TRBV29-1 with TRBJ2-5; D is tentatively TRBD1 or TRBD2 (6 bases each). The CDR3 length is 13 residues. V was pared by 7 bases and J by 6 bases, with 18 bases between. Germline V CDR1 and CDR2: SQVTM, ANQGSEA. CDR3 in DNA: TGCAGCGGTACAAAGGGGGGTGGGCAGACCCAGTACTTC. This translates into CSGTKGGGQTQYF. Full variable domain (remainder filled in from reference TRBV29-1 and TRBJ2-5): SAVISQKPSRDICQRGTSLTIQCQVDSQVTMMFWYRQQPGQSLTLIATANQGSEATYESGFVIDKFPISRPNLTFSTLTVSNMSPEDSSIYLCSGTKGGGQTQYFGPGTRLLVL.

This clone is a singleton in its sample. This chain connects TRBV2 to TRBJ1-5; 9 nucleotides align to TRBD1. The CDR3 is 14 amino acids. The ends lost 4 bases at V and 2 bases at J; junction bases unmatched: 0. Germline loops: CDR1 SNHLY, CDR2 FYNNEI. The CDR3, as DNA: TGTGCCAGCAGTGGGACAGGGGGCAATCAGCCCCAGCATTTT. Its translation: CASSGTGGNQPQHF.

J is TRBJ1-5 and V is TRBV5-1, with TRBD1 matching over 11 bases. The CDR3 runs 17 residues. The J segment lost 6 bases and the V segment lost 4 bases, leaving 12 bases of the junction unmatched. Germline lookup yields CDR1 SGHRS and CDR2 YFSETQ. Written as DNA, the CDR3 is TGCGCCAGCAGCCCAGGACAGGGGGCGCATGGAAGTCAGCCCCAGCATTTT. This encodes CASSPGQGAHGSQPQHF.

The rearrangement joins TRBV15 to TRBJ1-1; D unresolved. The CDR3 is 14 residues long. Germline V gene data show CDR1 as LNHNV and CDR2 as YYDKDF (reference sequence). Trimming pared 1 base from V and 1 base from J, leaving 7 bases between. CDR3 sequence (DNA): TGTGCCACCAGCAGAGCTGGGGAGAACACTGAAGCTTTCTTT. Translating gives CATSRAGENTEAFF.

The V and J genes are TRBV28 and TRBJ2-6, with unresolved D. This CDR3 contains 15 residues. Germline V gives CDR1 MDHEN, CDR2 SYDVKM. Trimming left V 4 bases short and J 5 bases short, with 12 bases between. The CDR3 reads CASSSWPARANVLTF. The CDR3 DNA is TGTGCCAGCAGTTCTTGGCCGGCGAGGGCCAACGTCCTGACTTTC.

CDR3 sequence reads: CASSLNWPGSTEAFF. The CDR3 coding sequence is TGTGCCAGCAGTTTAAACTGGCCAGGGTCCACTGAAGCTTTCTTT. The rearrangement uses TRBV27 and TRBJ1-1; D possibly corresponds to TRBD1 (5 bases). CDR3 length equals 15 residues. CDR1 and CDR2 from the germline V gene are MNHEY and SMNVEV (reference sequence). The V end was cut by 2 bases, the J end by 4 bases, with 14 bases between.

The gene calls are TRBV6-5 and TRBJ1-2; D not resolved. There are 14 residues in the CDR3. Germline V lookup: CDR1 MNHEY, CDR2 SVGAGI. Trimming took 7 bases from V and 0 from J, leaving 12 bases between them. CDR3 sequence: CASIRPDPNYGYTF. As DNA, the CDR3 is TGTGCCAGCATACGTCCAGATCCTAACTATGGCTACACCTTC.

CDR3 sequence: CASSYTGVDTEAFF. CDR3 sequence (DNA): TGTGCCAGCAGTTACACGGGGGTTGACACTGAAGCTTTCTTT. The V gene is TRBV11-1, the J gene TRBJ1-1, with TRBD1 as a possible D gene (5 bases). Germline V CDR1 and CDR2: SGHAT, FQDESV (reference sequence). The CDR3 runs 14 residues. Between the trimmed V and J ends, which lost 6 bases and 3 bases, there was a span of 14 bases. Together with reference TRBV11-1 and TRBJ1-1, the CDR3 gives the full variable domain: EAEVAQSPRYKITEKSQAVAFWCDPISGHATLYWYRQILGQGPELLVQFQDESVVDDSQLPKDRFSAERLKGVDSTLKIQPAELGDSAMYLCASSYTGVDTEAFFGQGTRLTVV.

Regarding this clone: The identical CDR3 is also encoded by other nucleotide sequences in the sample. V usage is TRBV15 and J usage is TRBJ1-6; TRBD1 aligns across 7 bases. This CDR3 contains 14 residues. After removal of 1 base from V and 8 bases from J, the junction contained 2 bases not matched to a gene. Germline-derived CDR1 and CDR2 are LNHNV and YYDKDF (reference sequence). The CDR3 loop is CATSRGQGDSPLHF. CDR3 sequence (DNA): TGTGCCACCAGCAGAGGACAGGGAGATTCACCCCTCCACTTT.

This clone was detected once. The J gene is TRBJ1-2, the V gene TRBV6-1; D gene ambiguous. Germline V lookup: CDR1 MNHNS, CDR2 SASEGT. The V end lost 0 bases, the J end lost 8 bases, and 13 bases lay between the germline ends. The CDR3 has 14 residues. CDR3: CASSEAGLAVGYTF. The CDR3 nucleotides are TGTGCCAGCAGTGAAGCGGGCCTGGCAGTCGGCTACACCTTC.

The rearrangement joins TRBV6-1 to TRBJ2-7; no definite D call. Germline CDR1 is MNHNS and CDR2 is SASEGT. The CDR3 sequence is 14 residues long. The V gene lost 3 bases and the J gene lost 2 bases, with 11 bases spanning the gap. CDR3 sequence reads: CASSESQKPYEQYF. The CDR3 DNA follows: TGTGCCAGCAGTGAGTCCCAGAAGCCCTACGAGCAGTACTTC.

The chain's CDR3 is CASSPGPSENQPQHF. The DNA for the CDR3 is TGTGCCAGCAGCCCTGGCCCCTCCGAGAATCAGCCCCAGCATTTT. The gene calls are TRBV7-9 and TRBJ1-5; the D is unclear. In germline, CDR1 is SEHNR, CDR2 FQNEAQ (reference sequence). The V and J ends lost 5 bases and 4 bases respectively, with 15 bases between them. The CDR3 extends over 15 amino acids.

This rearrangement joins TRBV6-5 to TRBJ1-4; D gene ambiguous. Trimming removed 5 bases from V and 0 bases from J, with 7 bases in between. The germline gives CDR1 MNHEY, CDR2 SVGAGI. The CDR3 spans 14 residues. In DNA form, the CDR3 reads TGTGCCAGCAGTCGCAGTCCAACTAATGAAAAACTGTTTTTT. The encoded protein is CASSRSPTNEKLFF.

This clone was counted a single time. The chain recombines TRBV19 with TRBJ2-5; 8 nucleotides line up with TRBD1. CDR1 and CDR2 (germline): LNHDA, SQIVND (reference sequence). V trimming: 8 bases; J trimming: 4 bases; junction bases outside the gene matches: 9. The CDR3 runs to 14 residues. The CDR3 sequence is CASGDRGRAETQYF. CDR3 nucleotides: TGTGCCAGTGGCGACAGGGGACGCGCAGAGACCCAGTACTTC.

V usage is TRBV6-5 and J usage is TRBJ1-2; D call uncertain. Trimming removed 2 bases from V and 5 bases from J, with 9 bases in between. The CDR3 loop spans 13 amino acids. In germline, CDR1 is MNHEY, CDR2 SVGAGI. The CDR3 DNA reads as TGTGCCAGCAGTTACGAGGGTAGTTATGGCTACACCTTC. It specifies CASSYEGSYGYTF.

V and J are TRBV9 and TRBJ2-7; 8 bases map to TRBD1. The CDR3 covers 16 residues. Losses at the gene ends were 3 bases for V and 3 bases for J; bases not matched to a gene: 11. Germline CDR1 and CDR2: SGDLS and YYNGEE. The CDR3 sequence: CASSAGPGTGGYEQYF. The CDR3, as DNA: TGTGCCAGCAGCGCGGGACCCGGGACAGGAGGCTACGAGCAGTACTTC.

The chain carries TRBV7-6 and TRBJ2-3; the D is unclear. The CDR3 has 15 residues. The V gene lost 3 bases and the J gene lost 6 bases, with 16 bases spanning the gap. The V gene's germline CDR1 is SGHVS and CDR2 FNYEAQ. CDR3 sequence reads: CASSLNRSPSDTQYF. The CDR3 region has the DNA TGTGCCAGCAGCTTGAATCGGTCCCCCTCTGATACGCAGTATTTT. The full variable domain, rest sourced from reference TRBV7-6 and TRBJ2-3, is GAGVSQSPRYKVTKRGQDVALRCDPISGHVSLYWYRQALGQGPEFLTYFNYEAQQDKSGLPNDRFSAERPEGSISTLTIQRTEQRDSAMYRCASSLNRSPSDTQYFGPGTRLTVL.

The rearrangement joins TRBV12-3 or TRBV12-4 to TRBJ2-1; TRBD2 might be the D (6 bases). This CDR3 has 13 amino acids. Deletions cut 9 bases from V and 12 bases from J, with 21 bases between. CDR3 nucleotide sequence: TGTGCCAGTACACCTAGCGAACCTCAGGGGCAGTTCTTC. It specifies CASTPSEPQGQFF.

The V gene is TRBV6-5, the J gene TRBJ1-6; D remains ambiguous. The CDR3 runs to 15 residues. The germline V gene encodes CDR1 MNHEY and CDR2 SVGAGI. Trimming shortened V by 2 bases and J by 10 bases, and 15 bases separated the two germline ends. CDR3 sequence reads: CASSYAWQLESPLHF. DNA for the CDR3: TGTGCCAGCAGTTACGCGTGGCAATTAGAATCACCCCTCCACTTT.

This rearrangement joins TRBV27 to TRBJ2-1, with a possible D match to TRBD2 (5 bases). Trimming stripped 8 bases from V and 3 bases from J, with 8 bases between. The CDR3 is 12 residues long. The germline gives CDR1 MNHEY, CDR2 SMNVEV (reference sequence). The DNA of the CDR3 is TGTGCCAGCGGCGGGTTCTACAATGAGCAGTTCTTC. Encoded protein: CASGGFYNEQFF.